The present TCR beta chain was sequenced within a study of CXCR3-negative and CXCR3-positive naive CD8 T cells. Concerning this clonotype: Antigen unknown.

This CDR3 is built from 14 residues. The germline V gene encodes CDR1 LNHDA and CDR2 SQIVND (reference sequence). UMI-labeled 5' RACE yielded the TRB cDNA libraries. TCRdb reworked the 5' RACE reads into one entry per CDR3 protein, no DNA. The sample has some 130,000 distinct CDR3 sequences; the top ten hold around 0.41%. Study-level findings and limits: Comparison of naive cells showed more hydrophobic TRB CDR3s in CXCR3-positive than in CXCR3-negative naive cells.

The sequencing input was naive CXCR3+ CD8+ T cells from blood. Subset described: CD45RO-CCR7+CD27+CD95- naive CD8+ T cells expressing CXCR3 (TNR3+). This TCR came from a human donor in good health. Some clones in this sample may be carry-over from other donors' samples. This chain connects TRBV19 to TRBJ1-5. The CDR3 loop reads CASSTGWGNQPQHF.